This TCR beta chain was retrieved from a study of neurological immune-mediated disorders. This clonotype was counted many times. With 3 bases clipped from V and 2 bases from J, the junction kept 5 bases outside the gene matches. This CDR3 region has 17 residues. Germline lookup yields CDR1 SGHRS and CDR2 YFSETQ. TCRdb independently ran MiXCR on the 5' RACE reads; one entry per CDR3 protein. This sample carries roughly 74,000 distinct CDR3 sequences, around 5.2% of them seen once, and the ten largest clones take approximately 7.4%. The material sequenced was PBMCs. This chain links TRBV5-1 with TRBJ2-3; 14 nucleotides match TRBD2. The receptor was isolated from a young man with multiple sclerosis. This CDR3 is CASSSGTSGGNTDTQYF. The CDR3 DNA reads as TGCGCCAGCAGCTCCGGGACTAGCGGGGGAAACACAGATACGCAGTATTTT.